This T cell receptor (beta chain) was obtained from a study of T-cell memory formation after mild COVID-19. This clonotype was counted many times. The V and J ends lost 4 bases and 1 base respectively, with 10 bases between them. The CDR3 has 14 amino acids. TCRdb reanalysed the 5' RACE reads using MiXCR and keeps one entry per CDR3 protein. This table holds roughly 29,000 distinct CDR3 sequences, 9% to 15% found once. V and J are TRBV12-3 or TRBV12-4 and TRBJ1-1; a weak D match, TRBD1 (6 bases). This sequence originates from an adult woman who had mild COVID-19 (a few samples of this study predate the infection). Cell type and time point are not known. The source material was PBMCs or a T cell subset sorted from them (not recorded which). The CDR3 region is CASSSTGRNTEAFF. The DNA of the CDR3 is TGTGCCAGCAGTTCCACAGGGAGGAACACTGAAGCTTTCTTT.